Included here is one T cell receptor beta chain sequence, with context. Antigen specificity is unknown. Described treatment: 10-day PBMC culture with coronavirus spike peptide pools or control peptides (ViraFEST assay). Researchers reported culturing approximately 1.8 million PBMCs per well with approximately 10 IU/ml IL-2 and roughly 9.1 ug/ml peptide pools. V was clipped by 2 bases and J by 1 base; unmatched bases: 5. Per the germline V gene, CDR1 is SGHVS and CDR2 is FQNEAQ. This CDR3 contains 16 residues. The Oncomine TCR Beta short-read assay was applied to DNA of cultured CD4+ T cells. TCRdb fed the PCR reads into MiXCR, producing one record per CDR3 protein. The sample includes 20,000 to 25,000 distinct CDR3 sequences, 35% to 55% of them seen just once. This sample is drawn from a study of vaccination and CD4 T cells after COVID-19. Study-level information: The makeup of the convalescents was six males and four females, two of them Hispanic. Overlapping spike peptides of SARS-CoV-2, HCoV-NL63, HCoV-OC43 and HCoV-229E were used, and cells were stimulated with them.

The sample was CD4+ T cells from blood, cultured in vitro. The clonotype originates from a human donor who had recovered from COVID-19. The gene calls are TRBV7-8 and TRBJ2-1, with 7 nucleotides matching TRBD1. The CDR3 bases are TGTGCCAGCAGCTTAACCCGACAGGGTTCCTACAATGAGCAGTTCTTC. Its protein product is CASSLTRQGSYNEQFF.